These 11 T cell receptor beta chains came from one sample sequenced in a study of tumor-infiltrating lymphocytes in oesophageal squamous cell carcinoma. One entry per CDR3 protein results from TCRdb running MiXCR on the PCR reads. The data contain around 18,000 distinct CDR3 sequences, roughly 42% of them singletons. Sequencing was done on a sample of esophageal tumor tissue. The receptor source for this set is a male donor with esophageal squamous cell carcinoma.

This clonotype was observed a handful of times. A junction end diverges from the germline sequence, so it may reflect a read error. The chain uses TRBV7-9 and TRBJ2-1; maybe TRBD1 (6 bases). This CDR3 has 14 residues. Germline V gene data show CDR1 as SEHNR and CDR2 as FQNEAQ (reference sequence). The CDR3 spells CASSFGQYTGELYF. The DNA for the CDR3 is TGTGCCAGCAGCTTCGGACAGTACACCGGGGAGCTGTACTTC. Full variable domain (rest looked up from reference TRBV7-9 and TRBJ2-1): DTGVSQNPRHKITKRGQNVTFRCDPISEHNRLYWYRQTLGQGPEFLTYFQNEAQLEKSRLLSDRFSAERPKGSFSTLEIQRTEQGDSAMYLCASSFGQYTGELYFGPGTRLTVL.

Note on this clonotype: Germline and junction disagree at one end, which may indicate a read error. In DNA form, the CDR3 reads TGTGCTAGCAGCGCCGGGACTTACAATGAGCAGTTCTTC. Amino acid sequence: CASSAGTYNEQFF. The J gene is TRBJ2-1, the V gene TRBV7-6; possible D gene TRBD2, 6 bases. This CDR3 spans 13 amino acids. CDR1 is SGHVS and CDR2 is FNYEAQ in the germline V gene.

In DNA, the CDR3 is TGTGCCAGCAGCTTAGTGCCAGGGGAAGGCTACGAGCAGTACTTC. Translating gives CASSLVPGEGYEQYF. The V and J genes are TRBV7-9 and TRBJ2-5; D might be TRBD1 (6 bases). The J call may be incorrect, as the DNA end agrees better with TRBJ2-7. CDR3 length equals 15 residues. Germline-derived CDR1 and CDR2 are SEHNR and FQNEAQ (reference sequence).

This clonotype came up many times. The rearrangement joins TRBV2 to TRBJ2-5; tentatively, D is TRBD2 (5 bases). The CDR3 contains 14 residues. The germline V gene encodes CDR1 SNHLY and CDR2 FYNNEI. V was cut by 1 base and J by 2 bases, with 8 bases left in between. In DNA form, the CDR3 reads TGTGCCAGCAGTGAAGGGCGGGTTCAAGAGACCCAGTACTTC. It yields the protein CASSEGRVQETQYF.

In its sample, this clonotype was seen many times. This sequence may be a read error, since a much larger clone differs from it by one base. The gene calls are TRBV12-3 or TRBV12-4 and TRBJ2-3, with 11 bases fitting TRBD2. With V trimmed by 4 bases and J by 14 bases, 20 bases remained unmatched. The CDR3 consists of 17 residues. CDR3 sequence (DNA): TGTGCCAGCAGTTCCCCGCTAGCGGGAGGCCACACCGGGGAGCTGTATTTT. It specifies CASSSPLAGGHTGELYF.

The V gene is TRBV6-2 or TRBV6-3, the J gene TRBJ2-3; tentative D call: TRBD2 (6 bases). The J call is in doubt because the DNA end fits TRBJ2-7 better. Germline loops: CDR1 MNHEY, CDR2 SVGEGT. The CDR3 has 14 amino acids. The CDR3 nucleotides are TGTGCTCTCCGTTCAGCGGGCACGTCCTACGAGCAGTACTTC. Its translation: CALRSAGTSYEQYF.

This clonotype was picked up a small number of times. This chain links TRBV7-8 with TRBJ2-5; D not certain. The J call may be incorrect, as the DNA end agrees better with TRBJ2-7. The length of the CDR3 is 14 residues. Per germline, CDR1 SGHVS and CDR2 FQNEAQ. The CDR3 region has the DNA TGTGCCAGCAGCTTAGGAGTGTTTGGGTACGAGCAGTACTTC. It codes for CASSLGVFGYEQYF.

The rearrangement links TRBV7-3 to TRBJ2-3; 10 bases fit TRBD2. CDR3 size: 14 residues. V gave up 5 bases and J gave up 5 bases; unmatched junction bases: 4. Germline CDR1 is SGHTA and CDR2 is FQGTGA. The CDR3 bases are TGTGCCAGCAGCCCTAGCGGGGGTGAAGATACGCAGTATTTT. The encoded protein is CASSPSGGEDTQYF.

This clonotype was detected only once. This chain uses TRBV7-4 with TRBJ2-4; 15 bases align to TRBD2. With the DNA end fitting TRBJ2-1 better, the J assignment may be wrong. The V gene's germline CDR1 is SGHVT and CDR2 SQSDAQ. The CDR3 extends over 17 amino acids. CDR3 protein: CASSLGTSGRGTGEQFF. In DNA, the CDR3 is TGTGCCAGCAGCTTAGGGACTAGCGGGAGGGGGACAGGGGAGCAGTTCTTC.

This clonotype was counted ten times or more. This clone may be a read error of a much larger clone one base away. The chain couples TRBV7-8 to TRBJ2-7; D not resolved. The germline V and J ends were trimmed by 7 bases and 7 bases, with 29 bases remaining between them. Germline CDR1 and CDR2: SGHVS and FQNEAQ. The CDR3 has 17 residues. The CDR3 loop reads CASNPELTYSSYNEQYF. For the CDR3, the DNA is TGTGCCAGCAATCCTGAATTAACTTATTCTTCCTACAATGAGCAGTACTTC.

This clonotype was recorded a few times. The gene calls are TRBV5-6 and TRBJ1-3; no clear D gene. This CDR3 region has 15 residues. Trimming removed 4 bases at V and 0 bases at J, with 11 bases between. CDR1 SGHDT and CDR2 YYEEEE come from the germline V gene. CDR3 residues: CASSVWDVSGNTIYF. The CDR3 DNA reads TGTGCCAGCAGCGTATGGGATGTCTCTGGAAACACCATATATTTT. Complete variable domain (other parts from reference TRBV5-6 and TRBJ1-3): DAGVTQSPTHLIKTRGQQVTLRCSPKSGHDTVSWYQQALGQGPQFIFQYYEEEERQRGNFPDRFSGHQFPNYSSELNVNALLLGDSALYLCASSVWDVSGNTIYFGEGSWLTVV.